Described below is a single TCR beta chain sequence and its context. Only in-frame clones appear in the TCRdb table, and some are missing; sequencing was by immunoSEQ multiplex PCR. The table includes some 65,000 clones, 90% detected once. This entry belongs to a study of blood T cell repertoires in COVID-19. Overall study: T cells, B-cell-depleted T cells, or PBMCs provided the cDNA or gDNA that served as material.

The CDR3 has 16 amino acids. CDR1 and CDR2 from the germline V gene are SGHTA and FQGNSA. Germline trimming cut 4 bases from V and 6 bases from J; bases unmatched to any gene: 15. Sequenced material: peripheral blood. The V gene is TRBV7-2, the J gene TRBJ2-7; 7 bases fit TRBD2. The TCR originated in a man aged 45 to 65 with COVID-19, enrolled during active disease. CDR3 DNA sequence: TGTGCCAGCAGCTCCCCAAGCAGGGCAGGGAGGGGCGAGCAGTACTTC. This codes for CASSSPSRAGRGEQYF. Combining the CDR3 with reference TRBV7-2 and TRBJ2-7 gives the whole variable domain GAGVSQSPSNKVTEKGKDVELRCDPISGHTALYWYRQSLGQGLEFLIYFQGNSAPDKSGLPSDRFSAERTGGSVSTLTIQRTQQEDSAVYLCASSSPSRAGRGEQYFGPGTRLTVT.